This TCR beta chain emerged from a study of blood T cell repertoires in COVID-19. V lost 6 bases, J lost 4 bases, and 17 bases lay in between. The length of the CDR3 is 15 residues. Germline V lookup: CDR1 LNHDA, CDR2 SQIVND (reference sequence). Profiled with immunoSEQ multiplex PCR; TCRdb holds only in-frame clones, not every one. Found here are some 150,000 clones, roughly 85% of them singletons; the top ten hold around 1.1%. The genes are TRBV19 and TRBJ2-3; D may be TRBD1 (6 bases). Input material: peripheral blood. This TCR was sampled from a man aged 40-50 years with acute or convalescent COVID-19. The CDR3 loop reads CASSSTGFWADTQYF. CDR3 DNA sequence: TGTGCCAGTAGCTCCACAGGGTTTTGGGCAGATACGCAGTATTTT.